The clone carrying this T cell receptor (beta chain) was observed at least ten times. Arm-PCR of CDR3 regions and iRepertoire HTBI primers were used to build TCR beta libraries. TCRdb ran MiXCR on the multiplex PCR reads and lists one entry per CDR3 protein. The repertoire holds 450,000 to 600,000 distinct CDR3 sequences, roughly 12% seen once, with roughly a tenth in the top ten. These data come from a study of regulatory T cells in long-lasting Graves disease. The germline V gene has CDR1 DFQATT and CDR2 SNEGSKA (reference sequence). Trimming took off 5 bases at V and 7 bases at J, with 17 bases between the two ends. There are 13 residues in the CDR3. Time point of the sample: newly diagnosed GD, antithyroid drugs for less than 3 months. TCR sequences were obtained from RNA taken from PBMCs. These data were likewise used in another study, on T cells in Graves' hyperthyroidism and ophthalmopathy.

The rearrangement uses TRBV20-1 and TRBJ2-5, with D possibly TRBD2 on 7 matching bases. The starting material was peripheral blood mononuclear cells (PBMCs), obtained at new diagnosis, from a patient treated with antithyroid drugs. The TCR originated in a man younger than 40 with Graves disease. CDR3 region: CSAHEGGKVTQYF. CDR3 DNA sequence: TGCAGTGCTCATGAGGGGGGGAAGGTGACCCAGTACTTC.